The 29 T cell receptor beta chains below come from one sample, sequenced in a study of OX40 agonist ivuxolimab in advanced cancers. Profiled with immunoSEQ multiplex PCR; TCRdb holds only in-frame clones, not every one. The sample includes about 62,000 clones, 79% of them seen just once. Sequencing was performed on CD4+ or CD8+ T cells sorted from blood, taken in a trial of the OX40 agonist ivuxolimab. The source is an adult with an advanced solid tumor such as melanoma, head and neck, liver or kidney cancer.

The gene calls are TRBV10-3 and TRBJ1-4; TRBD1 aligns across 8 bases. Losses at the gene ends were 0 bases for V and 4 bases for J; bases not matched to a gene: 10. Germline values: CDR1 ENHRY, CDR2 SYGVKD. The CDR3 contains 18 residues. The CDR3 DNA follows: TGTGCCATCAGTGAGTCCAGGGGGCTTACAGGCCTTAATGAAAAACTGTTTTTT. Translated: CAISESRGLTGLNEKLFF.

To note about this clone: A junction boundary mismatches the germline segment, possibly from a read error. Other DNA sequences of this sample code for an identical CDR3. The CDR3 DNA reads TGTGCCAGCAGCGAAGGGGGCGGTCAGCCCCAGCATTTT. Its translation is CASSEGGGQPQHF. This chain uses TRBV6-1 with TRBJ1-5, with 7 bases aligning to TRBD1. CDR1 and CDR2 from the germline V gene are MNHNS and SASEGT. The CDR3 contains 13 residues.

For this clone: Other DNA sequences in the same sample also yield this CDR3. The chain is built from TRBV27 and TRBJ2-7, with D possibly TRBD2 on 5 matching bases. The CDR3 spans 11 residues. Trimming pared 5 bases from V and 4 bases from J, leaving 6 bases between. Germline V CDR1 and CDR2: MNHEY, SMNVEV (reference sequence). CDR3 region: CASSPGYEQYF. Here the CDR3 DNA reads TGTGCCAGCAGTCCGGGGTACGAGCAGTACTTC.

In DNA, the CDR3 is TGTGCCAGCTCACCATACCCCGGACAGGAGGCGGAAGAGACCCAGTACTTC. Translated, it gives CASSPYPGQEAEETQYF. V is TRBV18 and J is TRBJ2-5; 7 nucleotides agree with TRBD1. This CDR3 has 17 amino acids. Unmatched junction bases numbered 12, after V lost 2 bases and J lost 3 bases. Germline V gene data show CDR1 as KGHSH and CDR2 as LQKENI.

The table lists this clone with a few counts. V is TRBV6-1 and J is TRBJ2-1; no definite D call. CDR3 length equals 14 residues. The germline V and J ends were trimmed by 0 bases and 9 bases, with 12 bases remaining between them. CDR1 and CDR2 (germline): MNHNS, SASEGT. CDR3 nucleotide sequence: TGTGCCAGCAGTGAAGCGCAGTCGGCGTCTGAGCAGTTCTTC. It specifies CASSEAQSASEQFF.

This clone was detected only a few times. The CDR3 sequence is CASSTSATVSNQPQHF. The DNA for the CDR3 is TGTGCCAGTAGTACATCTGCGACAGTCAGCAATCAGCCCCAGCATTTT. The chain is built from TRBV19 and TRBJ1-5, with D tentatively TRBD1 (5 bases). The V end was cut by 4 bases, the J end by 1 base, with 14 bases between. Looked up from germline, CDR1 is LNHDA and CDR2 is SQIVND (reference sequence). The length of the CDR3 is 16 residues.

The V gene is TRBV7-2, the J gene TRBJ1-1, with D uncertain. This CDR3 comprises 13 residues. Germline V gene lookup returns CDR1 SGHTA and CDR2 FQGNSA. Trimming removed 5 bases from V and 4 bases from J, with 11 bases in between. The CDR3 sequence is CASSIGLSTEAFF. For the CDR3, the DNA is TGTGCCAGCAGCATAGGGCTGAGCACTGAAGCTTTCTTT.

This sequence joins TRBV6-5 and TRBJ2-6; D uncertain. Between the trimmed V and J ends, which lost 3 bases and 1 base, there was a span of 10 bases. CDR1 is MNHEY and CDR2 is SVGAGI in the germline V gene. The CDR3 has 16 amino acids. CDR3 DNA sequence: TGTGCCAGCAGTTATTTCATTTCATCTGGGGCCAACGTCCTGACTTTC. Its translation: CASSYFISSGANVLTF.

In DNA form, the CDR3 reads TGTGCCAGTAGCCCCATGGGGTTGGGGTACAATCAGCCCCAGCATTTT. It codes for CASSPMGLGYNQPQHF. The rearrangement links TRBV19 to TRBJ1-5, with no clear D. The germline CDR1 and CDR2 sequences are LNHDA and SQIVND (reference sequence). This CDR3 contains 16 residues. V gave up 6 bases and J gave up 3 bases, with 18 bases separating them.

This clone has at least ten counts. The V and J genes are TRBV25-1 and TRBJ2-7, with D uncertain. The ends were cut back, 3 bases at V and 4 bases at J, with 7 bases in the middle. The CDR3 has 12 amino acids. Germline V gene lookup returns CDR1 MGHDK and CDR2 SYGVNS. The CDR3 loop is CASSDRPYEQYF. CDR3 sequence (DNA): TGTGCCAGCAGTGACAGACCGTACGAGCAGTACTTC.

V and J are TRBV6-6 and TRBJ1-2; 9 positions match TRBD1. The CDR3 length is 15 residues. Germline V gene data show CDR1 as MNHNY and CDR2 as SVGAGI (reference sequence). Trimming removed 2 bases from V and 5 bases from J; junction bases left unmatched: 6. CDR3 nucleotides: TGTGCCAGCAGTTACCTACAGGGGGCAGGATATGGCTACACCTTC. Its protein is CASSYLQGAGYGYTF.

The chain links TRBV7-3 to TRBJ2-6; D not resolved. CDR1 SGHTA and CDR2 FQGTGA come from the germline V gene. This CDR3 is 17 amino acids long. V shed 1 base and J shed 0 bases, with 10 bases lying between them. CDR3 DNA: TGTGCCAGCAGCTTAAGTGGCGGCCTCTCTGGGGCCAACGTCCTGACTTTC. Amino acids: CASSLSGGLSGANVLTF.

J is TRBJ2-1 and V is TRBV27, with TRBD2 matching over 7 bases. The J segment lost 0 bases and the V segment lost 5 bases, leaving 16 bases of the junction unmatched. The CDR3 is made up of 19 amino acids. From germline, CDR1 is MNHEY and CDR2 SMNVEV (reference sequence). The CDR3 coding sequence is TGTGCCAGCAGTCCATCGGCGCCCAGCGGGGTGAGCTCCTACAATGAGCAGTTCTTC. This codes for CASSPSAPSGVSSYNEQFF.

The CDR3 sequence is CASSVKGFSNQPQHF. CDR3 DNA: TGTGCCAGCAGTGTGAAGGGGTTTAGCAATCAGCCCCAGCATTTT. This chain uses TRBV2 with TRBJ1-5; weak D call: TRBD1 (5 bases). The CDR3 is made up of 15 amino acids. In germline, CDR1 is SNHLY, CDR2 FYNNEI. V lost 4 bases, J lost 0 bases, and 10 bases lay in between.

This clone was observed a few times. The chain links TRBV2 to TRBJ1-1, with TRBD1 as a possible D gene (5 bases). Per the germline V gene, CDR1 is SNHLY and CDR2 is FYNNEI. V dropped 4 bases and J dropped 0 bases, with 12 bases sitting between them. The CDR3 runs to 15 residues. The CDR3 nucleotides read TGTGCCAGCAGTGCCTACAGGATGATGAACACTGAAGCTTTCTTT. Its protein is CASSAYRMMNTEAFF.

This clone was counted a few times. The chain joins TRBV18 to TRBJ2-7, with D possibly matching TRBD2 (5 bases). Germline V lookup: CDR1 KGHSH, CDR2 LQKENI. CDR3 length: 14 amino acids. Trimming removed 5 bases at V and 3 bases at J, with 14 bases between. DNA for the CDR3: TGTGCCAGCTCAATCGCGGGCCTAAACTACGAGCAGTACTTC. This sequence encodes CASSIAGLNYEQYF.

There are a few counts of this clone. The chain joins TRBV6-5 to TRBJ1-5; D gene ambiguous. V was cut by 5 bases and J by 4 bases, with 6 bases left in between. The germline gives CDR1 MNHEY, CDR2 SVGAGI. The CDR3 is 12 amino acids. CDR3 region: CASSNLNQPQHF. CDR3 bases: TGTGCCAGCAGTAATCTTAATCAGCCCCAGCATTTT.

The chain carries TRBV4-3 and TRBJ2-3, with D possibly being TRBD1 or TRBD2 (6 bases each). The CDR3 runs to 16 residues. Trimming removed 0 bases at V and 0 bases at J, with 10 bases between. Germline CDR1 is LGHNA and CDR2 is YSLEER. DNA of the CDR3: TGCGCCAGCAGCCAAGATCGGGGGCGAAGCACAGATACGCAGTATTTT. As protein: CASSQDRGRSTDTQYF.

The rearrangement joins TRBV7-8 to TRBJ2-1; TRBD2 agrees at 13 bases. Germline V gives CDR1 SGHVS, CDR2 FQNEAQ. The CDR3 is 16 residues long. J was trimmed by 7 bases and V by 3 bases; bases with no gene match: 6. The CDR3 bases are TGTGCCAGCAGCTTGCGGACTAGCGGGAGCCGTAATGAGCAGTTCTTC. Amino acids: CASSLRTSGSRNEQFF.

This clone was observed a single time. V usage is TRBV19 and J usage is TRBJ1-1; D perhaps matches TRBD1 (5 bases). Germline V gene data show CDR1 as LNHDA and CDR2 as SQIVND (reference sequence). The CDR3 is made up of 12 amino acids. V lost 3 bases to trimming and J lost 11 bases, with 13 bases between them. In nucleotides, the CDR3 is TGTGCCAGTAGTATCGGGTTGGGGCATGCTTTCTTT. Encoded protein: CASSIGLGHAFF.

The table lists this clone with a few counts. This chain uses TRBV4-1 with TRBJ2-1; D is undetermined. This CDR3 is built from 15 residues. The V gene's germline CDR1 is MGHRA and CDR2 YSYEKL. Deletions cut 1 base from V and 7 bases from J, with 14 bases between. CDR3 in DNA: TGCGCCAGCAGCCAAGTCTCGGCAGCCTGGAATGAGCAGTTCTTC. It yields the protein CASSQVSAAWNEQFF.

CDR3 in amino acids: CASSDTRDCVRCYEQYF. The DNA for the CDR3 is TGTGCCAGCAGTGACACTCGGGATTGTGTCCGGTGCTACGAGCAGTACTTC. The chain combines TRBV6-4 with TRBJ2-7; TRBD2 is a possible D gene (5 bases). CDR3 length: 17 residues. Trimming stripped 2 bases from V and 3 bases from J, with 20 bases between. Germline V gene lookup returns CDR1 MRHNA and CDR2 SNTAGT.

The V call is TRBV7-8, the J call TRBJ1-4; 9 bases align to TRBD1. Per the germline V gene, CDR1 is SGHVS and CDR2 is FQNEAQ. Trimming took 5 bases from V and 8 from J; bases not matched to a gene: 6. This CDR3 comprises 14 residues. DNA for the CDR3: TGTGCCAGCAGCCTCCGGGACAGGGTGGAAAAACTGTTTTTT. It is translated as CASSLRDRVEKLFF.

The rearrangement uses TRBV9 and TRBJ2-7; a possible D gene is TRBD1 (6 bases). Germline V gene sequence: CDR1 SGDLS, CDR2 YYNGEE. V was clipped by 0 bases and J by 2 bases, with 15 bases between them. CDR3 length equals 16 residues. The CDR3 protein is CASSVDPQQGTYEQYF. DNA of the CDR3: TGTGCCAGCAGCGTAGACCCCCAACAGGGCACCTACGAGCAGTACTTC.

This rearrangement joins TRBV7-3 to TRBJ2-1; D call uncertain. Germline CDR1 SGHTA, CDR2 FQGTGA. The germline V and J ends were trimmed by 5 bases and 0 bases, with 11 bases remaining between them. This CDR3 spans 15 amino acids. As DNA, the CDR3 is TGTGCCAGCAGCGTTGAAGGTAGCTCCTACAATGAGCAGTTCTTC. It yields the protein CASSVEGSSYNEQFF.

This chain links TRBV5-6 with TRBJ2-7; unclear D gene. CDR1 is SGHDT, CDR2 YYEEEE, per germline. V was trimmed by 3 bases and J by 3 bases, leaving 13 bases between them. The CDR3 length is 14 residues. The CDR3 bases are TGTGCCAGCAGCTCCCCCCCAGTTATCTACGAGCAGTACTTC. Translated: CASSSPPVIYEQYF.

A remark on this clone: Other nucleotide sequences from this sample produce the same CDR3. The chain combines TRBV10-3 with TRBJ2-7; perhaps TRBD1 as D (6 bases). CDR3 length equals 14 residues. The germline CDR1 and CDR2 sequences are ENHRY and SYGVKD. V was shortened by 4 bases and J by 6 bases, with 16 bases between the two germline ends. The CDR3 DNA sequence: TGTGCCATCAGTGTGCAGTCACAGGACAGCGAGCAGTACTTC. It encodes CAISVQSQDSEQYF.

The chain has TRBV15 and TRBJ2-5; no definite D call. V lost 0 bases and J lost 2, with 10 bases in between. The germline V gene encodes CDR1 LNHNV and CDR2 YYDKDF (reference sequence). This CDR3 has 15 residues. CDR3 in DNA: TGTGCCACCAGCAGAGATAACCACCCTCAAGAGACCCAGTACTTC. Amino acids: CATSRDNHPQETQYF. The whole variable domain, filled in from reference TRBV15 and TRBJ2-5, reads DAMVIQNPRYQVTQFGKPVTLSCSQTLNHNVMYWYQQKSSQAPKLLFHYYDKDFNNEADTPDNFQSRRPNTSFCFLDIRSPGLGDTAMYLCATSRDNHPQETQYFGPGTRLLVL.

J is TRBJ2-1 and V is TRBV7-9; 9 bases line up with TRBD2. Germline V gene lookup returns CDR1 SEHNR and CDR2 FQNEAQ (reference sequence). V trimming: 5 bases; J trimming: 5 bases; junction bases outside the gene matches: 16. This CDR3 comprises 18 residues. The CDR3 loop reads CASSRGPRLAEFDNEQFF. As DNA, the CDR3 is TGTGCCAGCAGCCGAGGGCCCCGACTAGCGGAATTCGACAATGAGCAGTTCTTC. Full variable domain (outside the CDR3, taken from reference TRBV7-9 and TRBJ2-1): DTGVSQNPRHKITKRGQNVTFRCDPISEHNRLYWYRQTLGQGPEFLTYFQNEAQLEKSRLLSDRFSAERPKGSFSTLEIQRTEQGDSAMYLCASSRGPRLAEFDNEQFFGPGTRLTVL.